This T cell receptor (beta chain) was captured by sequencing in a study of T-cell memory formation after mild COVID-19. Across the study: Largely, TCR clusters stayed within a single donor.

Comments on this clonotype: Its antigen is as yet unknown.

The CDR3 covers 16 residues. V dropped 7 bases and J dropped 2; count of bases not matched to a gene: 7. Germline V gives CDR1 SGHTA, CDR2 FQGTGA. With constant-segment primers, 5'RACE yielded cDNA libraries of TCR alpha and TCR beta that carried sample barcodes and UMIs. A single record per CDR3 protein comes from TCRdb applying MiXCR to the 5' RACE reads. Among roughly 170,000 distinct CDR3 sequences listed, 18% were seen once. Regarding the study as a whole: Contracting CD4+ clones lay largely in CM and EM, with CD8+ ones residing in EMRA. Clones that contracted from day 15 to 85 had balanced CD4/CD8; later expanders were CD4+ biased.

The clonotype originates from a man between 18 and 35 years old who had mild COVID-19 (a few samples of this study predate the infection). Cell type and time point are not known. The chain carries TRBV7-3 and TRBJ2-1; TRBD2 aligns across 11 bases. The sequenced material came from PBMCs or a T cell subset sorted from them (not recorded which). CDR3 sequence reads: CASISQGLAAYNEQFF. In nucleotides, the CDR3 is TGTGCCAGCATCTCTCAGGGACTAGCGGCCTACAATGAGCAGTTCTTC. Using reference TRBV7-3 and TRBJ2-1 for the parts outside the CDR3, the full variable domain is GAGVSQTPSNKVTEKGKYVELRCDPISGHTALYWYRQSLGQGPEFLIYFQGTGAADDSGLPNDRFFAVRPEGSVSTLKIQRTERGDSAVYLCASISQGLAAYNEQFFGPGTRLTVL.